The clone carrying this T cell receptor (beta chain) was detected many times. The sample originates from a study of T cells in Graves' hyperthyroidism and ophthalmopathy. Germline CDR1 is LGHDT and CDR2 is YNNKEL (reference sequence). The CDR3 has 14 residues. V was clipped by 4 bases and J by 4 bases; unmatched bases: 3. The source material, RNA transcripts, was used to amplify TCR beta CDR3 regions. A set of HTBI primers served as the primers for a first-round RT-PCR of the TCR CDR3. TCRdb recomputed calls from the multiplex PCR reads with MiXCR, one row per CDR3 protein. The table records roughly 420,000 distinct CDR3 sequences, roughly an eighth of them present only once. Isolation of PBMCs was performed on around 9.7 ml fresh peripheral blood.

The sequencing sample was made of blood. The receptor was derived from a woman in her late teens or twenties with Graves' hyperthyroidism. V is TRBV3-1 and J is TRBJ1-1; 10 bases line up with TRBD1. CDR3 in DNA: TGTGCCAGCAGCCCCCGGGACAGGGGCACTGAAGCTTTCTTT. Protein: CASSPRDRGTEAFF.